Following are 19 T cell receptor beta chains from one sample sequenced in a study of neurological immune-mediated disorders. TCRdb recomputed calls from the 5' RACE reads with MiXCR, one row per CDR3 protein. The data show roughly 60,000 distinct CDR3 sequences, 4% seen once. The sequencing sample was made of CD4+ T cells from blood. These receptors originate from a woman aged 40 to 50 with multiple sclerosis.

This clonotype was seen at least ten times. The V gene is TRBV7-2, the J gene TRBJ2-3; D perhaps matches TRBD2 (5 bases). The CDR3 loop spans 15 amino acids. Trimming pared 3 bases from V and 5 bases from J, leaving 15 bases between. Germline values: CDR1 SGHTA, CDR2 FQGNSA. CDR3 sequence (DNA): TGTGCCAGCAGCTTTGACGCGGGCGTCGGAGATACGCAGTATTTT. Protein: CASSFDAGVGDTQYF.

The table lists this clonotype with many counts. The V gene is TRBV3-1, the J gene TRBJ1-6; D remains unclear. Trimming shortened V by 6 bases and J by 3 bases, and 9 bases separated the two germline ends. Germline assignment: CDR1 LGHDT and CDR2 YNNKEL (reference sequence). The CDR3 has 14 amino acids. CDR3 nucleotides: TGTGCCAGCAGGGACGGGTACTATAATTCACCCCTCCACTTT. It specifies CASRDGYYNSPLHF.

This clonotype showed up many times. For the CDR3, the DNA is TGCGCCAGCAGCTTACTGACAGGGAGAGATACGCAGTATTTT. Its translation is CASSLLTGRDTQYF. The gene calls are TRBV5-1 and TRBJ2-3; 7 positions agree with TRBD1. The germline V gene has CDR1 SGHRS and CDR2 YFSETQ. After removal of 2 bases from V and 5 bases from J, the junction contained 5 bases not matched to a gene. The CDR3 is made up of 14 amino acids. The full variable domain, in which reference TRBV5-1 and TRBJ2-3 provide the parts outside the CDR3, is KAGVTQTPRYLIKTRGQQVTLSCSPISGHRSVSWYQQTPGQGLQFLFEYFSETQRNKGNFPGRFSGRQFSNSRSEMNVSTLELGDSALYLCASSLLTGRDTQYFGPGTRLTVL.

This clonotype occurred many times. The chain couples TRBV11-1 to TRBJ2-5; weak D call: TRBD1 (5 bases). Germline V lookup: CDR1 SGHAT, CDR2 FQDESV (reference sequence). V lost 5 bases and J lost 7, with 14 bases in between. The CDR3 covers 13 residues. The CDR3 reads CASSLEEQGTQYF. The DNA for the CDR3 is TGTGCCAGCAGCCTCGAGGAGCAGGGGACCCAGTACTTC.

This clonotype was counted at least ten times. The chain recombines TRBV20-1 with TRBJ2-3, with D perhaps given as TRBD1 or TRBD2 (7 bases each). Looked up from germline, CDR1 is DFQATT and CDR2 is SNEGSKA (reference sequence). V was shortened by 0 bases and J by 6 bases, with 16 bases between the two germline ends. The CDR3 has 15 amino acids. The CDR3 loop reads CSARDTGRGPDTQYF. DNA for the CDR3: TGCAGTGCTAGAGATACGGGGAGGGGGCCGGATACGCAGTATTTT.

The sample holds many counts of this clonotype. This chain joins TRBV10-3 and TRBJ2-2; D unclear. From germline, CDR1 is ENHRY and CDR2 SYGVKD. Trimming shortened V by 0 bases and J by 2 bases, and 10 bases separated the two germline ends. The CDR3 contains 16 residues. Written as DNA, the CDR3 is TGTGCCATCAGTGAGTCGAAGAGTCTAAACACCGGGGAGCTGTTTTTT. Protein product: CAISESKSLNTGELFF.

This clonotype was detected ten times or more. The CDR3 DNA follows: TGTGCCAGTAGTATGGGGCCCCAGAACACTGAAGCTTTCTTT. Amino acid sequence: CASSMGPQNTEAFF. The V gene is TRBV19, the J gene TRBJ1-1, with D perhaps TRBD1 (5 bases). CDR1 LNHDA and CDR2 SQIVND come from the germline V gene (reference sequence). This CDR3 is built from 14 residues. Trimming shortened V by 3 bases and J by 1 base, and 9 bases separated the two germline ends.

Many counts were recorded for this clonotype. The chain joins TRBV20-1 to TRBJ2-1; 7 bases match TRBD2. In germline, CDR1 is DFQATT, CDR2 SNEGSKA (reference sequence). The CDR3 contains 15 residues. J lost 4 bases, V lost 0 bases, and 6 bases had no gene match. CDR3 DNA sequence: TGCAGTGCTAGAGATTATCGGCGGGGGTACAATGAGCAGTTCTTC. Its translation is CSARDYRRGYNEQFF.

This clonotype showed up many times. The chain uses TRBV3-1 and TRBJ2-1, with D perhaps matching TRBD1 (6 bases). V lost 2 bases and J lost 7, with 12 bases in between. Germline CDR1 and CDR2: LGHDT and YNNKEL (reference sequence). There are 14 residues in the CDR3. CDR3 sequence (DNA): TGTGCCAGCAGCCAAAGAGAGGGGGAGAATGAGCAGTTCTTC. Amino acid sequence: CASSQREGENEQFF.

There are many counts of this clonotype. The rearrangement links TRBV7-9 to TRBJ1-5, with D perhaps matching TRBD1 (5 bases). The germline V gene encodes CDR1 SEHNR and CDR2 FQNEAQ (reference sequence). The CDR3 contains 16 residues. Trimming removed 1 base from V and 0 bases from J, with 10 bases in between. The CDR3 protein is CASSLVRGDSNQPQHF. CDR3 DNA sequence: TGTGCCAGCAGCTTAGTCAGAGGGGATAGCAATCAGCCCCAGCATTTT.

This clonotype was picked up many times. This sequence joins TRBV6-1 and TRBJ1-1, with D uncertain. The CDR3 is 12 residues long. Trimming pared 2 bases from V and 5 bases from J, leaving 6 bases between. Germline CDR1 MNHNS, CDR2 SASEGT. CDR3 coding DNA: TGTGCCAGCAGTGAACATCAGACTGAAGCTTTCTTT. Translation: CASSEHQTEAFF.

This clonotype was seen ten or more times. V gene TRBV5-1 combines with J gene TRBJ2-2; D perhaps matches TRBD1 (5 bases). The germline gives CDR1 SGHRS, CDR2 YFSETQ. This CDR3 has 14 residues. With 1 base removed from V and 5 bases from J, the gap between germline ends came to 9 bases. The DNA for the CDR3 is TGCGCCAGCAGCTTGCACAGGCGGACCGGGGAGCTGTTTTTT. It encodes CASSLHRRTGELFF.

At least ten counts were recorded for this clonotype. This rearrangement joins TRBV5-5 to TRBJ1-1; no reliable D call. V lost 1 base, J lost 1 base, and 11 bases lay in between. This CDR3 is 15 amino acids long. Germline V gene lookup returns CDR1 SGHKS and CDR2 YYEKEE (reference sequence). CDR3 in amino acids: CASSLRAASNTEAFF. The CDR3 DNA reads TGTGCCAGCAGCTTGCGGGCCGCGTCGAACACTGAAGCTTTCTTT.

About this clonotype: A read error may explain this, as a much larger clone is one base away. The J gene is TRBJ2-1, the V gene TRBV11-2; maybe TRBD1 (6 bases). The CDR3 totals 16 residues. Looked up from germline, CDR1 is SGHAT and CDR2 is FQNNGV. V was cut by 5 bases and J by 2 bases, with 16 bases left in between. The CDR3 nucleotides are TGTGCCAGCAGCCATCGACGGGACACCACCTACAATGAGCAGTTCTTC. This translates into CASSHRRDTTYNEQFF.

There are many counts of this clonotype. This chain links TRBV5-5 with TRBJ2-2, with 10 bases aligning to TRBD2. CDR1 and CDR2 (germline): SGHKS, YYEKEE (reference sequence). The CDR3 is 16 amino acids. V shed 4 bases and J 0 bases; nucleotides not matched to a gene: 3. The CDR3 loop is CASSQAGGSNTGELFF. The CDR3 DNA reads TGTGCCAGCAGCCAAGCGGGGGGGTCGAACACCGGGGAGCTGTTTTTT.

This clonotype was detected ten times or more. The gene calls are TRBV5-1 and TRBJ2-5, with a weak D call TRBD2 (5 bases). This CDR3 has 15 residues. Germline CDR1 reads SGHRS; CDR2 reads YFSETQ. Between the trimmed V and J ends, which lost 1 base and 2 bases, there was a span of 12 bases. CDR3 DNA: TGCGCCAGCAGCTTGATGTCCGGGGATCAAGAGACCCAGTACTTC. This codes for CASSLMSGDQETQYF.

This clonotype was recorded at least ten times. The chain carries TRBV7-9 and TRBJ2-3; D is unresolved. Germline V gene sequence: CDR1 SEHNR, CDR2 FQNEAQ (reference sequence). Trimming removed 5 bases at V and 0 bases at J, with 15 bases between. The CDR3 is made up of 16 amino acids. CDR3 region: CASSLGHFTSTDTQYF. DNA for the CDR3: TGTGCCAGCAGCCTCGGGCACTTCACAAGCACAGATACGCAGTATTTT.

This clonotype was recorded many times. This chain links TRBV9 with TRBJ2-7; the D gene is possibly TRBD2 (7 bases). The CDR3 sequence is 15 residues long. The germline V gene has CDR1 SGDLS and CDR2 YYNGEE. V lost 4 bases, J lost 6 bases, and 20 bases lay in between. CDR3 coding DNA: TGTGCCAGCAGCCCCAGGGGACTAACGGCAACCGAGCAGTACTTC. Translation: CASSPRGLTATEQYF.

This clonotype was counted many times. The V call is TRBV5-1, the J call TRBJ2-3, with unresolved D. In germline, CDR1 is SGHRS, CDR2 YFSETQ. V was trimmed by 2 bases and J by 6 bases, leaving 13 bases between them. The CDR3 totals 14 residues. The CDR3, as DNA: TGCGCCAGCAGCTTCGACACCGGTAGGGATACGCAGTATTTT. This gives the protein CASSFDTGRDTQYF. Drawing the rest from reference TRBV5-1 and TRBJ2-3, the complete variable domain is KAGVTQTPRYLIKTRGQQVTLSCSPISGHRSVSWYQQTPGQGLQFLFEYFSETQRNKGNFPGRFSGRQFSNSRSEMNVSTLELGDSALYLCASSFDTGRDTQYFGPGTRLTVL.